This T cell receptor (beta chain) was recorded in a study of cytomegalovirus exposure and HLA in healthy donors. Germline lookup yields CDR1 SGHRS and CDR2 YFSETQ. The CDR3 contains 15 residues. V was pared by 3 bases and J by 6 bases, with 6 bases of the junction left unmatched. Study-wide points: The listing of roughly 160 TCR beta chains classed them as cytomegalovirus-associated.

Of note for this clone: Its specificity is not known.

13 Jbeta primers and 60 Vbeta primers were used for the PCR. Measured with immunoSEQ multiplex PCR; TCRdb has only the in-frame clones, and not every one. Of approximately 290,000 clones listed, 75% to 85% were seen once; the top ten hold about 0.29%. The receptor's source is a girl aged 2-10 years in good health and CMV-seronegative. What was sequenced was PBMCs. The rearrangement uses TRBV5-1 and TRBJ1-4, with TRBD1 identical over 9 bases. The DNA for the CDR3 is TGCGCCAGCAGCTGGGGGGACAGGGATGATGAAAAACTGTTTTTT. It specifies CASSWGDRDDEKLFF.